This T cell receptor (beta chain) was recorded in a study of human T cells and chemical hapten exposure. Study-level information: Per-sample TCR yield variability stemmed mainly from small pooled library volume differences.

TCRdb itself ran the RACE reads through MiXCR, one entry per CDR3 protein. The repertoire holds more than 90,000 distinct CDR3 sequences, with about an eighth as singletons. This clonotype was found once. Its antigen is still unknown. Germline CDR1 reads MNHEY; CDR2 reads SMNVEV (reference sequence). The CDR3 is 18 residues long. J was trimmed by 0 bases and V by 2 bases; bases with no gene match: 5. Study-level results: Large CDR3 similarity clusters arose significantly more often from expanded TCRs than from controls. Positive correlation was observed between PT1 expanded TCR counts and patch test score.

Time point noted: patch test 2, 6 weeks after DPC sensitization. Treatment noted: therapeutic diphenylcyclopropenone sensitization with weekly scalp DPC. RNA extraction used unfractionated whole blood as the source of total RNA. This specimen consisted of whole blood, obtained in connection with sensitization to the hapten diphenylcyclopropenone (DPC). The V gene is TRBV27, the J gene TRBJ2-2, with TRBD2 identical over 11 bases. The TCR comes from a woman in her 40s with alopecia areata. Some clones in this sample may be carry-over from other donors' samples. CDR3 residues: CASSLGSGGVANTGELFF. Here the CDR3 DNA reads TGTGCCAGCAGTTTAGGTAGCGGGGGGGTCGCGAACACCGGGGAGCTGTTTTTT.